This T cell receptor beta chain was identified in a study of cytomegalovirus exposure and HLA in healthy donors. General study points: Many donors shared some public TCRs, even though most TCR sequences were rare.

A multiplex PCR was run with 60 Vbeta primers and 13 Jbeta primers. Some clones are missing from TCRdb's copy, which holds only in-frame ones; the method was immunoSEQ multiplex PCR. The top ten clones hold roughly 1.3% of a sample with 100,000 to 120,000 clones, 78% of them seen once. Germline loops: CDR1 MGHRA, CDR2 YSYEKL. The CDR3 is made up of 17 amino acids. V shed 2 bases and J shed 3 bases, with 17 bases lying between them. As regards this clone: What it binds is unknown.

The sequence was obtained from a man younger than 45 in good health and CMV-seronegative. Material for sequencing was PBMCs. The rearrangement joins TRBV4-1 to TRBJ1-5; D call uncertain. The CDR3 here is CASSQFNSGIFNQPQHF. In DNA form, the CDR3 reads TGCGCCAGCAGCCAATTTAATTCGGGTATTTTCAATCAGCCCCAGCATTTT.